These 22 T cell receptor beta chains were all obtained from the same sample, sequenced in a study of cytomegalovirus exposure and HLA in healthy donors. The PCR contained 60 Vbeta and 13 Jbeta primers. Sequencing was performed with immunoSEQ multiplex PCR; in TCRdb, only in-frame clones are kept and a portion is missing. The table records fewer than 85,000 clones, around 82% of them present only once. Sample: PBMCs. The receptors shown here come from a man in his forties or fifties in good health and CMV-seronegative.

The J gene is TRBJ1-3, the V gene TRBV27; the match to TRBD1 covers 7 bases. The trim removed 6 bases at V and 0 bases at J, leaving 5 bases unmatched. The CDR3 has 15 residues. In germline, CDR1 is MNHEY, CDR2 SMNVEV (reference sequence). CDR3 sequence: CASSRTGDSGNTIYF. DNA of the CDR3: TGTGCCAGCAGCCGAACAGGGGACTCTGGAAACACCATATATTTT.

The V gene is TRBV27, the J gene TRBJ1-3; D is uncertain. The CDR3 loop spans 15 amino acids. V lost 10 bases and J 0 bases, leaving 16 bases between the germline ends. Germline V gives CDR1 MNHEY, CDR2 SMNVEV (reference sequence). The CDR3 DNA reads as TGTGCCACCCCGAGAGAGTTCCTCTCTGGAAACACCATATATTTT. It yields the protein CATPREFLSGNTIYF.

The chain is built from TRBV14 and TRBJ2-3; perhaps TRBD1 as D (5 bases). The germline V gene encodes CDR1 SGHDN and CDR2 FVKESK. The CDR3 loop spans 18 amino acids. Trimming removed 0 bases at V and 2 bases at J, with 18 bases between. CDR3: CASSQDSQQGFDTDTQYF. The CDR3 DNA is TGTGCCAGCAGCCAAGATTCCCAGCAGGGCTTTGACACAGATACGCAGTATTTT. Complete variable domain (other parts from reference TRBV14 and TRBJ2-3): EAGVTQFPSHSVIEKGQTVTLRCDPISGHDNLYWYRRVMGKEIKFLLHFVKESKQDESGMPNNRFLAERTGGTYSTLKVQPAELEDSGVYFCASSQDSQQGFDTDTQYFGPGTRLTVL.

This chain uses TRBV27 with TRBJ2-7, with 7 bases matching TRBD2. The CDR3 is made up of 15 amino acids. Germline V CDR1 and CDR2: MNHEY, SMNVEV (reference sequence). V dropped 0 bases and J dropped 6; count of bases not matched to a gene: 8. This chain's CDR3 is CASSLSPRGVGEQYF. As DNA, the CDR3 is TGTGCCAGCAGTTTATCTCCCCGGGGGGTCGGCGAGCAGTACTTC.

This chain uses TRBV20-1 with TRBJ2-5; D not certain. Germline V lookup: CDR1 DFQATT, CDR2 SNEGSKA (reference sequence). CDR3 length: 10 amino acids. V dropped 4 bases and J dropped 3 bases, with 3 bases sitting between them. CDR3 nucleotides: TGCAGTGCTATAAAAGAGACCCAGTACTTC. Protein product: CSAIKETQYF.

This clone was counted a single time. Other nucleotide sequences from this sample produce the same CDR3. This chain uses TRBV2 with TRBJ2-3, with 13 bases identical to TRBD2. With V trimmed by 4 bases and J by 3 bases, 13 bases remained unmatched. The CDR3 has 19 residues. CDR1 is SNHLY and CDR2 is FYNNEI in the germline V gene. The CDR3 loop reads CASSGRGLAGYENTDTQYF. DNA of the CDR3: TGTGCCAGCAGTGGGAGGGGACTAGCGGGGTATGAAAATACAGATACGCAGTATTTT.

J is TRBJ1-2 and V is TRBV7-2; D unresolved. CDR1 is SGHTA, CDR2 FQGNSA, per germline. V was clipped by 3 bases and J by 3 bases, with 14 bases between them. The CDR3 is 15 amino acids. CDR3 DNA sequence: TGTGCCAGCAGCTTTTATCTGACACCGGACTATGGCTACACCTTC. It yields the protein CASSFYLTPDYGYTF. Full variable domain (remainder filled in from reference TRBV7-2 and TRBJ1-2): GAGVSQSPSNKVTEKGKDVELRCDPISGHTALYWYRQSLGQGLEFLIYFQGNSAPDKSGLPSDRFSAERTGGSVSTLTIQRTQQEDSAVYLCASSFYLTPDYGYTFGSGTRLTVV.

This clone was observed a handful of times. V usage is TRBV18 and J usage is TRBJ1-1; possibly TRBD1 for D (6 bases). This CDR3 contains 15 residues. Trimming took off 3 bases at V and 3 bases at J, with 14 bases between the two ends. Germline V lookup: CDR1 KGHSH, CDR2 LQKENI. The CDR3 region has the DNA TGTGCCAGCTCACCGTTTGGGGGCGCGGACACTGAAGCTTTCTTT. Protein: CASSPFGGADTEAFF.

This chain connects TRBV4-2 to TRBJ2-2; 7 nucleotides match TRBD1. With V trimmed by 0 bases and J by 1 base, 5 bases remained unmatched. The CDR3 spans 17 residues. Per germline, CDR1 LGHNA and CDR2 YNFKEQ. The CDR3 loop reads CASSQDGTVLNTGELFF. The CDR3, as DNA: TGTGCCAGCAGCCAAGACGGGACAGTGCTGAACACCGGGGAGCTGTTTTTT.

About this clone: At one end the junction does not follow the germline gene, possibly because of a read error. CDR3 protein: CASSESNNAPRAFFF. Written as DNA, the CDR3 is TGCGCCAGCAGTGAGTCGAACAACGCCCCGCGGGCTTTTTTCTTC. The V gene is TRBV10-1, the J gene TRBJ1-2; D is unclear. Germline-derived CDR1 and CDR2 are WNHNN and SYGVQD (reference sequence). CDR3 length: 15 residues.

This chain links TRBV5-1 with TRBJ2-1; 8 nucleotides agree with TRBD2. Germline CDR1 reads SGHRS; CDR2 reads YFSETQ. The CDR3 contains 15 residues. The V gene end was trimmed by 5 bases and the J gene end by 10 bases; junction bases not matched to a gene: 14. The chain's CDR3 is CASSRGVGGASEQFF. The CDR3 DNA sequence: TGCGCCAGCAGTCGGGGGGTCGGGGGGGCCTCAGAGCAGTTCTTC.

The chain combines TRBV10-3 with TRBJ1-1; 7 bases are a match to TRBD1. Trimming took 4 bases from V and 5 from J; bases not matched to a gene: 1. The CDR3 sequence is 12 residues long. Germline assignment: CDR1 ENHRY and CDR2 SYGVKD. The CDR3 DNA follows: TGTGCCATCAGTGGGACAGGAACTGAAGCTTTCTTT. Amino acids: CAISGTGTEAFF.

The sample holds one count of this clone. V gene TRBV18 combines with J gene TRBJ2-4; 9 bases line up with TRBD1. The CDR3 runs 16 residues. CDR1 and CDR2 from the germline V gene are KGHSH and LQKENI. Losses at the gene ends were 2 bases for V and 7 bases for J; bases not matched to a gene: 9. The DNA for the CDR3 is TGTGCCAGCTCACCAGCCCCAGGGACAGGGACGAACATTCAGTACTTC. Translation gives CASSPAPGTGTNIQYF.

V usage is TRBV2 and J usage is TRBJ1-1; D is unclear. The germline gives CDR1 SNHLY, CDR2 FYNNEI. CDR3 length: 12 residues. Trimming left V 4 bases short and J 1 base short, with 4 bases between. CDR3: CASSGGNTEAFF. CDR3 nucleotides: TGTGCCAGCAGTGGAGGGAACACTGAAGCTTTCTTT.

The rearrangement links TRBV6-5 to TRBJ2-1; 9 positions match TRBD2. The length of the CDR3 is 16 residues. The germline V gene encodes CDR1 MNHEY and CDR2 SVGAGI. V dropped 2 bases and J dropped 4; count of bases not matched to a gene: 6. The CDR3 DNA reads TGTGCCAGCAGTTACCGCGGACTAGCGACATACAATGAGCAGTTCTTC. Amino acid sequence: CASSYRGLATYNEQFF.

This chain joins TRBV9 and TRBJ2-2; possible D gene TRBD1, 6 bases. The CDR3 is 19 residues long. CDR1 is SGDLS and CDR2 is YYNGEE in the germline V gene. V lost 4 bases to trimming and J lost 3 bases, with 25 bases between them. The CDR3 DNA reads TGTGCCAGCAGCCCTACTGTACAGGGCCAAGGTGATGACACCGGGGAGCTGTTTTTT. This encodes CASSPTVQGQGDDTGELFF.

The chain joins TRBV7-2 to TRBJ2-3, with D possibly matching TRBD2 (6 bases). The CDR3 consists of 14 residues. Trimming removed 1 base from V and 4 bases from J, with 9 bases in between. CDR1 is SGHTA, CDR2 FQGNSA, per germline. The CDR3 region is CASSLVREADTQYF. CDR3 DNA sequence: TGTGCCAGCAGCTTAGTTAGGGAGGCAGATACGCAGTATTTT.

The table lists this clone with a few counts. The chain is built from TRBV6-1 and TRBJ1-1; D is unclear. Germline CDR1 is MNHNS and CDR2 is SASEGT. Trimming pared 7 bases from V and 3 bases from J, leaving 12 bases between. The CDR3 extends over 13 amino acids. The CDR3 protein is CASTSGWDTEAFF. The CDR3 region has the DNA TGTGCCAGCACCTCGGGGTGGGACACTGAAGCTTTCTTT.

The DNA of the CDR3 is TGTGCCAGCAGGCCAGGGTCGAGTTGGGACACTGAAGCTTTCTTT. Its protein is CASRPGSSWDTEAFF. The chain uses TRBV2 and TRBJ1-1; TRBD1 might be the D (5 bases). V shed 6 bases and J shed 3 bases, with 17 bases lying between them. The CDR3 runs 15 residues. The germline V gene has CDR1 SNHLY and CDR2 FYNNEI.

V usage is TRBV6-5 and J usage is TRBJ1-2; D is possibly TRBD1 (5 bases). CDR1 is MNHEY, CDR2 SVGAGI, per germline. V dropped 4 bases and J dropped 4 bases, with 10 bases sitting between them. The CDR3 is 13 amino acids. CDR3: CASSSRDLYGYTF. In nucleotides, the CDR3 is TGTGCCAGCAGTTCGCGGGACCTCTATGGCTACACCTTC.

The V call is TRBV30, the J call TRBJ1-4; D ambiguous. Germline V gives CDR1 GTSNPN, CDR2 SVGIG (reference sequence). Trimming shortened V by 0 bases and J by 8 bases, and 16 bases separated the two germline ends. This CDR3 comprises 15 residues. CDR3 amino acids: CAWSVSLLVGEKLFF. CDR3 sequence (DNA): TGTGCCTGGAGTGTTTCTCTCTTAGTCGGGGAAAAACTGTTTTTT.

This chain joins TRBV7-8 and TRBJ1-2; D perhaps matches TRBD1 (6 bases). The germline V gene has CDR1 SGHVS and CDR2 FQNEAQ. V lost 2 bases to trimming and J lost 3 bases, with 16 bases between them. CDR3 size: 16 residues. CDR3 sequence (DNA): TGTGCCAGCAGCTTAACTGGCGGGGGGCGACACTATGGCTACACCTTC. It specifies CASSLTGGGRHYGYTF.